This entry describes one T cell receptor (beta chain). Its cognate antigen is unknown. The table came from immunoSEQ multiplex PCR; TCRdb's copy has only in-frame clones and leaves some out. The table records hundreds of thousands of clones, 60% to 75% of them present only once. The entry originates in a study of cytotoxic CD8 clonotypes in ibrutinib-treated CLL. Whole-study context: Across the patients, roughly 10 were relapsed/refractory, 15 treatment-naive and approximately 17 IGHV unmutated.

CDR1 and CDR2 from the germline V gene are SEHNR and FQNEAQ (reference sequence). The CDR3 is 13 residues long. Trimming took off 5 bases at V and 2 bases at J, with 7 bases between the two ends. Study conclusions and caveats: There were few public clonotypes, and on treatment they contracted or stayed stable.

This receptor was taken from a human donor with chronic lymphocytic leukemia. The specimen comprised PBMCs, sampled after 24 months of ibrutinib treatment. The chain employs TRBV7-9 and TRBJ1-5; no firm D call. This chain's CDR3 is CASSQDGNQPQHF. The CDR3 coding sequence is TGTGCCAGCAGCCAGGACGGCAATCAGCCCCAGCATTTT.